This entry is about one T cell receptor beta chain. The data belong to a study of blood T cell repertoires in COVID-19. Under the authors' procedure: From reference gene primer amplification, estimates of nucleated cell counts were derived. Data came from immunoSEQ multiplex PCR; TCRdb stores just in-frame clones and leaves some out. From that table come the V and J calls and clone size; the DNA was used to work out D and trimming. The sample has about 140,000 clones; roughly 89% are singletons. This TCR came from a human donor in a cohort sampled during active COVID-19. Source material: peripheral blood.

The DNA of the CDR3 is TGTGCCAGCAGCTTAGGCAGCTACAATGAGCAGTTCTTC. Its translation is CASSLGSYNEQFF. The chain couples TRBV7-3 to TRBJ2-1; D is unresolved. CDR1 SGHTA and CDR2 FQGTGA come from the germline V gene. There are 13 residues in the CDR3. Trimming left V 2 bases short and J 3 bases short, with 5 bases between.